This T cell receptor beta chain came from a study of identical twins. Germline assignment: CDR1 SNHLY and CDR2 FYNNEI. V gave up 6 bases and J gave up 0 bases, with 13 bases separating them. CDR3 length equals 15 residues. This clonotype occurred many times. Its target is unknown. Via MiXCR, TCRdb re-called the 5' RACE reads, giving one row per CDR3 protein. The table records 450,000 to 500,000 distinct CDR3 sequences, roughly an eighth of them present only once. Study findings and constraints: Twin-shared out-of-frame alpha sequences were enriched for low generation probability.

A further study also used this sample, focusing on yellow fever vaccine responses in identical twins.

This clonotype was sampled from a young woman in good health. The V and J genes are TRBV2 and TRBJ2-3, with D tentatively TRBD1 (5 bases). Sample: CD4+ T cells sorted from blood. The DNA of the CDR3 is TGTGCCAGCAGAACCGACAGCGTAAGCACAGATACGCAGTATTTT. Its protein is CASRTDSVSTDTQYF.